The source of this TCR beta chain is a study of radiotherapy plus CTLA-4 blockade in lung cancer. Study-wide findings and caveats: Some TCR clones had been derived from tumors. These clones expanded in peripheral blood after radiotherapy plus ipilimumab. Response was reportedly best predicted by early blood T cell clone dynamics, with interferon-beta.

Details on this clone: Its antigen is undetermined.

Deletions cut 0 bases from V and 3 bases from J, with 10 bases between. Germline V gene data show CDR1 as SGHRS and CDR2 as YFSETQ. This CDR3 contains 15 residues. Profiling relied on immunoSEQ multiplex PCR, and the TCRdb table lists in-frame clones only, not all of them. This sample has about 25,000 clones; approximately 70% occur once, and the top ten carry roughly 3.7%. The TCR was taken from a human donor with non-small cell lung cancer who had stable disease on radiotherapy plus ipilimumab. This chain links TRBV5-1 with TRBJ2-1; D remains unclear. The material was peripheral blood, obtained from a patient treated with radiotherapy plus ipilimumab. The CDR3 region is CASSLAGRFYNEQFF. CDR3 nucleotides: TGCGCCAGCAGCTTGGCTGGTCGGTTCTACAATGAGCAGTTCTTC.